This T cell receptor (beta chain) was sequenced during a study of identical twins. The study, taken as a whole, reports: Analyses of zero insertions could, in part, be confounded by invariant MAIT and iNKT cells. Excess sharing between twins was weaker in beta out-of-frame sequences.

Template switching supplied a universal primer site; unique molecular identifiers were carried on the cDNA. Each CDR3 protein gets one entry after TCRdb re-called the 5' RACE reads with MiXCR. The repertoire has about 890,000 distinct CDR3 sequences, about 12% of them found once; the top ten carry around 1.5%. V shed 4 bases and J 5 bases; nucleotides not matched to a gene: 6. CDR3 length equals 16 residues. Germline CDR1 and CDR2: SGHVS and FNYEAQ. This clonotype was counted between two and nine times. Its antigen is unknown. The sample was also reused in another study, on yellow fever vaccine responses in identical twins. As that study records: Twins reportedly showed a vaccine T cell response that seemed partly convergent and partly personalized.

V gene TRBV7-6 combines with J gene TRBJ2-1; 12 bases fit TRBD2. The origin of this receptor is a woman between 18 and 30 years old in good health. The sample was PBMCs. The CDR3 DNA reads as TGTGCCAGCAGCTCGGGACTAGCGGGTTTTGACAATGAGCAGTTCTTC. Translating it yields CASSSGLAGFDNEQFF. The whole variable domain, remainder taken from reference TRBV7-6 and TRBJ2-1, is GAGVSQSPRYKVTKRGQDVALRCDPISGHVSLYWYRQALGQGPEFLTYFNYEAQQDKSGLPNDRFSAERPEGSISTLTIQRTEQRDSAMYRCASSSGLAGFDNEQFFGPGTRLTVL.